This T cell receptor beta chain was profiled in a study of T cells in Graves' hyperthyroidism and ophthalmopathy. Study-level background: Upon initial diagnosis and before any treatment, peripheral blood was collected. General study points: Most expanded thyroid clonotypes above 0.001 also appeared in blood.

The V gene's germline CDR1 is MNHNS and CDR2 SASEGT. There are 13 residues in the CDR3. The V gene end was trimmed by 7 bases and the J gene end by 10 bases; junction bases not matched to a gene: 6. Patients aged 18 to 65 had newly diagnosed hyperthyroidism that had lasted under 2 months. Exclusion criteria comprised uncontrolled infection, other autoimmune disease, pregnancy or lactation. A word on this clonotype: Its target is unknown.

From RNA transcripts, TCR beta CDR3 regions were amplified. In the first-round RT-PCR of the TCR CDR3, the HTBI primer set was used. MiXCR, run by TCRdb on the multiplex PCR reads, gives a single entry per CDR3 protein. The profile shows hundreds of thousands of distinct CDR3 sequences, around 14% of them singletons. The receptor was derived from a woman younger than 35 with Graves' hyperthyroidism. The chain has TRBV6-1 and TRBJ2-1; 11 nucleotides match TRBD2. Sequences were obtained from blood. CDR3: CASIAGGSGEQFF. In DNA, the CDR3 is TGTGCCAGCATAGCGGGGGGGTCAGGCGAGCAGTTCTTC.